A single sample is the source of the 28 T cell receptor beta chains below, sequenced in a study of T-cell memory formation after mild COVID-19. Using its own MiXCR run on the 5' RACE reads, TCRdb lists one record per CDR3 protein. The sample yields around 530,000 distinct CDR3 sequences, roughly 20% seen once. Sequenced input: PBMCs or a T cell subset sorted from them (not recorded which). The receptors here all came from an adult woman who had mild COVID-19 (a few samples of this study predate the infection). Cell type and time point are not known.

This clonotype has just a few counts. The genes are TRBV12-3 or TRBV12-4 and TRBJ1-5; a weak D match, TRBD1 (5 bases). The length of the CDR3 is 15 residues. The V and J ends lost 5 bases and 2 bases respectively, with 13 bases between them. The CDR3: CASSDQGLGNQPQHF. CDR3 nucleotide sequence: TGTGCCAGCAGTGACCAGGGTTTGGGCAATCAGCCCCAGCATTTT.

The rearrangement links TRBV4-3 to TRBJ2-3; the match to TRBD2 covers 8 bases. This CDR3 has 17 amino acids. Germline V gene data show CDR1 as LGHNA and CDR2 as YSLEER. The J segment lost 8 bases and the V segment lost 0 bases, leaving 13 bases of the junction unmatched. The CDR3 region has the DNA TGCGCCAGCAGCCAAGATTATCGGACGGGAGGGCCCCGTACGCAGTATTTT. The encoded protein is CASSQDYRTGGPRTQYF.

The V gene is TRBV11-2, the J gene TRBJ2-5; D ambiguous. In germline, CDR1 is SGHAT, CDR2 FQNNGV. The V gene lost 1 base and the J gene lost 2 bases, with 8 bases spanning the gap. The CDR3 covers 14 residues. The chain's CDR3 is CASSLATEQETQYF. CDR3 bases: TGTGCCAGCAGCTTAGCTACAGAACAAGAGACCCAGTACTTC. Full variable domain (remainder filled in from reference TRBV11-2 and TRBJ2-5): EAGVAQSPRYKIIEKRQSVAFWCNPISGHATLYWYQQILGQGPKLLIQFQNNGVVDDSQLPKDRFSAERLKGVDSTLKIQPAKLEDSAVYLCASSLATEQETQYFGPGTRLLVL.

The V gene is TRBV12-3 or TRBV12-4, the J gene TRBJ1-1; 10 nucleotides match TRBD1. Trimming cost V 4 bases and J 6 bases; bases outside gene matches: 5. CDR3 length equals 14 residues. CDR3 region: CASSSWTGGPEAFF. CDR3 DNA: TGTGCCAGCAGTTCTTGGACAGGGGGACCTGAAGCTTTCTTT.

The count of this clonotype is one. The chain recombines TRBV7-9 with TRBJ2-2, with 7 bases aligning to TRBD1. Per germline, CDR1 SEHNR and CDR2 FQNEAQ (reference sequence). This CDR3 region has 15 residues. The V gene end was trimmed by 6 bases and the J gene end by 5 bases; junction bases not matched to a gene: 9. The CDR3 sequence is CASRQTGVRTGELFF. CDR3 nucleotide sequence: TGTGCCAGCAGGCAAACAGGGGTTCGGACCGGGGAGCTGTTTTTT.

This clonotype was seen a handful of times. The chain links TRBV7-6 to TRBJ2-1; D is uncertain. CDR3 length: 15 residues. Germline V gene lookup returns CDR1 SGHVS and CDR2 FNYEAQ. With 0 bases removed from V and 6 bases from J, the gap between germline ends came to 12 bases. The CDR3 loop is CASSLAPSFLNEQFF. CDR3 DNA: TGTGCCAGCAGCTTAGCGCCCTCGTTCCTCAATGAGCAGTTCTTC.

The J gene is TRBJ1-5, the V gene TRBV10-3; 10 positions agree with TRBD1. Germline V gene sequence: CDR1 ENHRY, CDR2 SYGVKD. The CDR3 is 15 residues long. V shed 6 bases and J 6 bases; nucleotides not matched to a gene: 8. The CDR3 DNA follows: TGTGCCATCAGCGTTGGACAGGGGGAAGGTCAGCCCCAGCATTTT. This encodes CAISVGQGEGQPQHF.

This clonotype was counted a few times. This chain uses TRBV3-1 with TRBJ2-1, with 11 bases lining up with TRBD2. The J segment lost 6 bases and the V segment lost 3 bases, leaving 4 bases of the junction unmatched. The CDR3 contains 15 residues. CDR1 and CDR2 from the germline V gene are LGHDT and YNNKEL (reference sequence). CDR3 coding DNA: TGTGCCAGCAGCCAGCTAGCGGGGGGAGGCAATGAGCAGTTCTTC. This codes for CASSQLAGGGNEQFF.

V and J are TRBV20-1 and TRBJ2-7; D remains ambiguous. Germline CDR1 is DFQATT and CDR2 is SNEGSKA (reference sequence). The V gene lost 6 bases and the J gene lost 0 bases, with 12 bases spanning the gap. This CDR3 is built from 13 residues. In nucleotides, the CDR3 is TGCAGTGCCAAACCGGGCCTCTCCTACGAGCAGTACTTC. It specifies CSAKPGLSYEQYF.

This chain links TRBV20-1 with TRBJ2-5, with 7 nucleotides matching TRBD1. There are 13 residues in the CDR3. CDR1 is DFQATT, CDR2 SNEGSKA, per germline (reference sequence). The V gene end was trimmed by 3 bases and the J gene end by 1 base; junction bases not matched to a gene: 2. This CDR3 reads CSARTGSQETQYF. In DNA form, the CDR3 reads TGCAGTGCTAGGACAGGGAGCCAAGAGACCCAGTACTTC.

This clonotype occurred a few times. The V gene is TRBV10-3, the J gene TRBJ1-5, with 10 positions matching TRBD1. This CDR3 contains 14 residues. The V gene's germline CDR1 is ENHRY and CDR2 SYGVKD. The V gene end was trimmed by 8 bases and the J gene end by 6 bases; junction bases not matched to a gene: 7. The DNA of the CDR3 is TGTGCCATCTCAGGGACAGGGGCGAGTCAGCCCCAGCATTTT. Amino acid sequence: CAISGTGASQPQHF.

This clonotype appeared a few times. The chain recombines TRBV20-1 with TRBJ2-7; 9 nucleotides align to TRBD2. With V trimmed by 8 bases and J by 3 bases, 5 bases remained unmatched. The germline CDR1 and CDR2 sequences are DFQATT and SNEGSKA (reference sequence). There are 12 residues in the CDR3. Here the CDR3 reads CSFWTSDYEQYF. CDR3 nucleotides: TGCAGTTTTTGGACTAGCGACTACGAGCAGTACTTC.

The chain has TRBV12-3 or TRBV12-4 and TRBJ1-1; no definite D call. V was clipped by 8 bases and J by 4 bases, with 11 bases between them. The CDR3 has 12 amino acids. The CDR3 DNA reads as TGTGCCAGCCAACCCACCGGCACTGAAGCTTTCTTT. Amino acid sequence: CASQPTGTEAFF.

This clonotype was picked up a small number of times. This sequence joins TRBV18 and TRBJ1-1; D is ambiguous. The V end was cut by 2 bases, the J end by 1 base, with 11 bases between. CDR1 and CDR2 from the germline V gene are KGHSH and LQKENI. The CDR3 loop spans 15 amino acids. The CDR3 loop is CASSPTVVKNTEAFF. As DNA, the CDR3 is TGTGCCAGCTCACCAACCGTCGTTAAGAACACTGAAGCTTTCTTT.

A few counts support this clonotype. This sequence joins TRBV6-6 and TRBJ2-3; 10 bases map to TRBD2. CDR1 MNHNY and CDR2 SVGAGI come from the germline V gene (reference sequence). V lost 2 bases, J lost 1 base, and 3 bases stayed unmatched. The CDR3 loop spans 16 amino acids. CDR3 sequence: CASSYRAGGGTDTQYF. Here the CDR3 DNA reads TGTGCCAGCAGTTACAGAGCGGGAGGGGGCACAGATACGCAGTATTTT.

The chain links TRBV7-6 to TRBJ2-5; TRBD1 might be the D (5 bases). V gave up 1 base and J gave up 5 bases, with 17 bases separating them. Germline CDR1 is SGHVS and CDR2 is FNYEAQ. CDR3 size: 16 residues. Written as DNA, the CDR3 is TGTGCCAGCAGCTTAGGTTCAACAGGTGGTACGGAGACCCAGTACTTC. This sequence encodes CASSLGSTGGTETQYF.

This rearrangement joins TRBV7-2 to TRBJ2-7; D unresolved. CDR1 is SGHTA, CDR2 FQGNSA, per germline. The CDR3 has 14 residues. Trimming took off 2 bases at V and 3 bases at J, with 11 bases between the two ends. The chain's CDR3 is CASSLREGHYEQYF. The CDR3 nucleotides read TGTGCCAGCAGCTTAAGAGAAGGCCACTACGAGCAGTACTTC.

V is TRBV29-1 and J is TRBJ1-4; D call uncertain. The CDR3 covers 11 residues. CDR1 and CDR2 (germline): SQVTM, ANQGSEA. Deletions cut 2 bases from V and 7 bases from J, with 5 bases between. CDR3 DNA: TGCAGCGTTGAACGGGGTGAAAAACTGTTTTTT. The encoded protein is CSVERGEKLFF.

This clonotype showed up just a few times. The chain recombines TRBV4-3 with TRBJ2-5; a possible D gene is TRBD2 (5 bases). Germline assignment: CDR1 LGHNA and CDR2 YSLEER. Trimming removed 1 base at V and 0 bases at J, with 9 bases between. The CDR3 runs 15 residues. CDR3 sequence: CASSQGGWYQETQYF. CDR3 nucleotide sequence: TGCGCCAGCAGCCAAGGAGGGTGGTACCAAGAGACCCAGTACTTC.

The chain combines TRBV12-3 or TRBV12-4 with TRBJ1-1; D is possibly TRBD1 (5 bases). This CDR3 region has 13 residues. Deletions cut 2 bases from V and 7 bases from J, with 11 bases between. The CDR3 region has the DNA TGTGCCAGCAGTTTAATTCGGGGCGGTGAAGCTTTCTTT. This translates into CASSLIRGGEAFF.

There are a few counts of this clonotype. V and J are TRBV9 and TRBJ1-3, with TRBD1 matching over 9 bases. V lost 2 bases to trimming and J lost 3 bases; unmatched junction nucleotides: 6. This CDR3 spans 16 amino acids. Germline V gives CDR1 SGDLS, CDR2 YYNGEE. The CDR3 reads CASSVMTGGFGNTIYF. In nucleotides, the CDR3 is TGTGCCAGCAGCGTCATGACAGGGGGATTTGGAAACACCATATATTTT.

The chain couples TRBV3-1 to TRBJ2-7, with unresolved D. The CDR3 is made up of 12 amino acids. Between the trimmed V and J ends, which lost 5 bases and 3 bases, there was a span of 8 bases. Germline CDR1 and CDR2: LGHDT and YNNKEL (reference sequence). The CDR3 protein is CASSALGYEQYF. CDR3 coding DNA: TGTGCCAGCAGCGCACTTGGCTACGAGCAGTACTTC.

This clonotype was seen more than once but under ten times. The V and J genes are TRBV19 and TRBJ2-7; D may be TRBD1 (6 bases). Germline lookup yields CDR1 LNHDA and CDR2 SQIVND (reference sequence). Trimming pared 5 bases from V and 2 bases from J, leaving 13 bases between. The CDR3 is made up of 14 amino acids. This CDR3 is CASSSGTQAYEQYF. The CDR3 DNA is TGTGCCAGTAGTTCCGGGACACAAGCCTACGAGCAGTACTTC.

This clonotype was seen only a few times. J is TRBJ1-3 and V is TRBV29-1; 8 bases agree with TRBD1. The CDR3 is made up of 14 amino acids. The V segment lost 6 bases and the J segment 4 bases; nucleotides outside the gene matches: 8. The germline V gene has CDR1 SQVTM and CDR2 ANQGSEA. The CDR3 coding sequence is TGCAGCGTGTCCGGACAGGGAAAGGGAAACACCATATATTTT. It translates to CSVSGQGKGNTIYF.

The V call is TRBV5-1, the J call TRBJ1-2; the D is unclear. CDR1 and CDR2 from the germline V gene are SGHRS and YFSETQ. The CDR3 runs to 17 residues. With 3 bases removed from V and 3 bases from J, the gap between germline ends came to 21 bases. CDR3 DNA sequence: TGCGCCAGCAGCTCCCGGACGGGCCTGGGAAAGGACTATGGCTACACCTTC. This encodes CASSSRTGLGKDYGYTF.

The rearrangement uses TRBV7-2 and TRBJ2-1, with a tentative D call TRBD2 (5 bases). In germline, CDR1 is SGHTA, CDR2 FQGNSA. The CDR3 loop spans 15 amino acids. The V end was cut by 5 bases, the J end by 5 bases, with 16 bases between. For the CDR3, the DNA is TGTGCCAGCAGCCCGCAGCGGAACCTCGACAATGAGCAGTTCTTC. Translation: CASSPQRNLDNEQFF.

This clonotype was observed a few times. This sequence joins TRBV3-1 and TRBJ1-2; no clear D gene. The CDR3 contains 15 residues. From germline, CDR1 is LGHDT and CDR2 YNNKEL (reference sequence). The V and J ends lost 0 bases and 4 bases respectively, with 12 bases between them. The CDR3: CASSQDGRASYGYTF. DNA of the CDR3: TGTGCCAGCAGCCAAGACGGGCGAGCTAGCTATGGCTACACCTTC. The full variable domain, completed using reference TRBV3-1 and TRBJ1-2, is DTAVSQTPKYLVTQMGNDKSIKCEQNLGHDTMYWYKQDSKKFLKIMFSYNNKELIINETVPNRFSPKSPDKAHLNLHINSLELGDSAVYFCASSQDGRASYGYTFGSGTRLTVV.

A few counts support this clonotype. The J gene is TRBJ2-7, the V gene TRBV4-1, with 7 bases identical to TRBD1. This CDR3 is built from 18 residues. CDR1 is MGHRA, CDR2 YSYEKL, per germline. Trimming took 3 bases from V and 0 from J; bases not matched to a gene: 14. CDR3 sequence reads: CASSQIEQGTDFSYEQYF. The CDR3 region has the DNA TGCGCCAGCAGCCAGATAGAACAAGGGACAGATTTCTCCTACGAGCAGTACTTC.